The 3 T cell receptor beta chains below all came from one sample that was sequenced in a study of blood T cells in healthy people across ages. A second 7 to 11 cycle PCR used barcoded and J-beta primers. One entry per CDR3 protein, called by TCRdb with MiXCR from the 5' RACE reads. This table holds about 560,000 distinct CDR3 sequences, about 29% found once. The same sample was also used in a study of T cells of mothers and their children.

The sample comprised blood. The source is a boy aged 2 to 10 in good health.

In this sample, this clonotype turned up many times. V gene TRBV7-8 combines with J gene TRBJ2-7; no definite D call. V was clipped by 6 bases and J by 2 bases, with 8 bases between them. Germline V gene lookup returns CDR1 SGHVS and CDR2 FQNEAQ. This CDR3 has 12 amino acids. The CDR3 DNA reads TGTGCCAGCAGGACTGTTACCTACGAGCAGTACTTC. Protein sequence: CASRTVTYEQYF.

The V call is TRBV9, the J call TRBJ2-7; a possible D gene is TRBD1 (6 bases). CDR1 is SGDLS and CDR2 is YYNGEE in the germline V gene. CDR3 size: 15 residues. V shed 4 bases and J shed 3 bases, with 17 bases lying between them. This CDR3 is CASSPGTLENYEQYF. CDR3 bases: TGTGCCAGCAGCCCCGGGACATTGGAAAACTACGAGCAGTACTTC.

The rearrangement uses TRBV18 and TRBJ2-5; a possible D gene is TRBD2 (5 bases). V shed 0 bases and J shed 0 bases, with 11 bases lying between them. The CDR3 contains 16 residues. CDR1 KGHSH and CDR2 LQKENI come from the germline V gene. CDR3 in amino acids: CASSPPLTGYQETQYF. CDR3 nucleotides: TGTGCCAGCTCACCACCACTAACGGGGTACCAAGAGACCCAGTACTTC.